This T cell receptor (beta chain) was sequenced during a study of T cell repertoires in cytomegalovirus infection. Overall study context: It was recently identified HLA-C-restricted and well-studied HLA-B-restricted CMV epitopes that the study used. It can be stated that public TCR beta signatures indicated CMV infection as well as a matching HLA type.

Germline V CDR1 and CDR2: MDHEN, SYDVKM. This CDR3 is 13 amino acids long. TCRdb re-called the reads with MiXCR, one entry per CDR3 protein. The profile covers approximately 600,000 distinct CDR3 sequences, with approximately 40% appearing a single time and about 46% taken by the ten largest. General study results and limits: The ex vivo response was dominated by HLA-C-restricted CMV-specific TCR beta clonotypes. Of the TCR beta families, the public ones yielded a cumulative frequency that identified carriers of CMV plus the relevant HLA.

This clonotype occurred a few times. Its specificity is unknown. Compared with germline, one end of the junction differs, possibly owing to a read error. The sequenced sample was cultured PBMCs, obtained from culture after CMV antigen stimulation. This chain connects TRBV28 to TRBJ1-2; weak D call: TRBD1 (6 bases). The source of this sequence is a human donor in good health (CMV status not recorded). Some clones in this sample may be carry-over from other donors' samples. CDR3 residues: CASSRTLSGQSSF. Here the CDR3 DNA reads TGTGCCAGCAGCCGAACTTTGAGTGGACAGAGCTCCTTC.